The clone carrying this T cell receptor beta chain was seen only once. Its antigen is unknown. CDR3 length: 14 residues. The J segment lost 11 bases and the V segment lost 3 bases, leaving 12 bases of the junction unmatched. Germline V gene sequence: CDR1 DFQATT, CDR2 SNEGSKA (reference sequence). Per individual sample, total RNA of at least 6 micrograms was extracted. The data originate from a study of blood T cells in healthy people across ages. Overall study context: Capturing about one barcoded beta molecule per two T cells was achieved by template switching. Study-level findings and limits: A roughly linear fall in TCR beta diversity per million T cells was seen with increasing age. No one knew whether donors had CMV, which possibly confounded expanded clonotype changes.

A second PCR, run for about 7 to 11 cycles, used a sample-barcoded 5' primer plus a J-beta primer mix. One entry per CDR3 protein results from TCRdb running MiXCR on the 5' RACE reads. The table shows about 1.7 million distinct CDR3 sequences, with roughly 27% occurring only once. The clonotype was recovered from a woman in her 30s in good health. The gene calls are TRBV20-1 and TRBJ1-4; 7 bases map to TRBD1. Sequencing was performed on blood. The CDR3 is CSASLNRGPQKLFF. The CDR3 region has the DNA TGCAGTGCTAGCCTTAACAGGGGCCCCCAGAAACTGTTTTTT.